One and the same sample provided the 21 T cell receptor beta chains below, sequenced in a study of shared clonotypes between healthy human individuals. Only in-frame clones appear in the TCRdb table, and some are missing; sequencing was by immunoSEQ multiplex PCR. Here the sample spans 2 million to 2.5 million clones, roughly 92% being singletons. Sequencing was done on a sample of naive CD4+ T cells from PBMCs. The subset denotes: CD45RA+ positively selected. All receptors come from a man younger than 35 in good health. Some clones in this sample may be carry-over from other donors' samples.

About this clone itself: The same CDR3 can be traced to other DNA sequences in this sample. The chain combines TRBV10-1 with TRBJ2-3; a possible D gene is TRBD1 (5 bases). This CDR3 contains 12 residues. Trimming left V 3 bases short and J 6 bases short, with 7 bases between. Germline CDR1 WNHNN, CDR2 SYGVQD (reference sequence). The chain's CDR3 is CASSEPGDTQYF. In nucleotides, the CDR3 is TGCGCCAGCAGTGAACCAGGGGATACGCAGTATTTT.

This clone came up once. Other DNA sequences within the sample encode an identical CDR3. The V call is TRBV5-4, the J call TRBJ2-6, with 8 nucleotides matching TRBD1. The CDR3 length is 17 residues. Germline-derived CDR1 and CDR2 are SGHNT and YYREEE (reference sequence). J gave up 0 bases and V 4 bases, and 6 bases lay outside the gene matches. The CDR3 sequence is CASSPRDRPSGANVLTF. CDR3 DNA sequence: TGTGCCAGCAGCCCACGGGACAGGCCCTCTGGGGCCAACGTCCTGACTTTC.

The rearrangement links TRBV29-1 to TRBJ1-1; no definite D call. Per germline, CDR1 SQVTM and CDR2 ANQGSEA. V was cut by 7 bases and J by 1 base, with 16 bases left in between. This CDR3 comprises 14 residues. The CDR3 protein is CSAHLLDGNTEAFF. CDR3 DNA sequence: TGCAGCGCTCACCTACTAGATGGGAACACTGAAGCTTTCTTT.

Note on this clone: Other DNA sequences within the sample encode an identical CDR3. The J gene is TRBJ2-2, the V gene TRBV7-3, with a possible D match to TRBD1 (5 bases). The V gene lost 1 base and the J gene lost 2 bases, with 11 bases spanning the gap. In germline, CDR1 is SGHTA, CDR2 FQGTGA. The CDR3 has 16 residues. The CDR3 DNA reads as TGTGCCAGCAGCTTAAATTCCAGGGCAAACACCGGGGAGCTGTTTTTT. Its translation: CASSLNSRANTGELFF.

This clone was recorded only once. For the CDR3, the DNA is TGTGCCAGCAGCTTAGTACAGCAATGGGCTTATTACACTGAAGCTTTCTTT. This encodes CASSLVQQWAYYTEAFF. The rearrangement links TRBV7-9 to TRBJ1-1; no clear D. CDR1 SEHNR and CDR2 FQNEAQ come from the germline V gene (reference sequence). CDR3 size: 17 residues. V lost 1 base, J lost 3 bases, and 18 bases lay in between.

The rearrangement links TRBV4-1 to TRBJ1-1, with 8 positions matching TRBD1. Germline CDR1 reads MGHRA; CDR2 reads YSYEKL. With V trimmed by 5 bases and J by 1 base, 12 bases remained unmatched. CDR3 length: 17 amino acids. For the CDR3, the DNA is TGCGCCAGCAGCTCCCGCCCCGCCAGGGGGCCGAACACTGAAGCTTTCTTT. It specifies CASSSRPARGPNTEAFF.

The chain employs TRBV27 and TRBJ2-3; 13 nucleotides align to TRBD2. V lost 5 bases and J lost 5; bases outside the gene matches: 4. The germline V gene has CDR1 MNHEY and CDR2 SMNVEV (reference sequence). The CDR3 extends over 15 amino acids. Here the CDR3 reads CASSQLAGGVDTQYF. In DNA form, the CDR3 reads TGTGCCAGCAGTCAACTAGCGGGAGGGGTAGATACGCAGTATTTT.

As regards this clone: A read error may produce the germline difference seen at one junction end. This chain links TRBV7-2 with TRBJ2-5; D unclear. This CDR3 has 11 residues. Germline assignment: CDR1 SGHTA and CDR2 FQGNSA. Here the CDR3 DNA reads TGTGCCAGCGGCTTAGGAGAGACCCAGTACTTC. Protein sequence: CASGLGETQYF. The full variable domain, completed using reference TRBV7-2 and TRBJ2-5, is GAGVSQSPSNKVTEKGKDVELRCDPISGHTALYWYRQSLGQGLEFLIYFQGNSAPDKSGLPSDRFSAERTGGSVSTLTIQRTQQEDSAVYLCASGLGETQYFGPGTRLLVL.

The chain joins TRBV7-2 to TRBJ2-7; 12 nucleotides agree with TRBD2. The CDR3 runs to 15 residues. The ends lost 5 bases at V and 5 bases at J; junction bases unmatched: 7. Germline CDR1 and CDR2: SGHTA and FQGNSA. The chain's CDR3 is CASSSRTSGINEQYF. The CDR3 DNA reads as TGTGCCAGCAGCAGCCGGACTAGCGGGATCAACGAGCAGTACTTC.

The V call is TRBV9, the J call TRBJ2-3, with 9 bases matching TRBD1. CDR1 SGDLS and CDR2 YYNGEE come from the germline V gene. V shed 4 bases and J 4 bases; nucleotides not matched to a gene: 7. The CDR3 contains 15 residues. The CDR3 is CASSLLTGGPDTQYF. The CDR3 coding sequence is TGTGCCAGCAGCTTACTAACAGGGGGCCCAGATACGCAGTATTTT.

This clone occurred once. The sample contains more than one DNA sequence encoding this CDR3. The chain joins TRBV2 to TRBJ1-1, with a weak D call TRBD1 (6 bases). The CDR3 length is 14 residues. Germline CDR1 and CDR2: SNHLY and FYNNEI. V shed 4 bases and J shed 0 bases, with 9 bases lying between them. CDR3 in amino acids: CASSAQGLNTEAFF. The DNA of the CDR3 is TGTGCCAGCAGTGCACAGGGATTGAACACTGAAGCTTTCTTT.

DNA of the CDR3: TGTGCCAGCAGCGTAGCTCTCAGGGGCGATCAAGAAAACACCATATATTTT. It is translated as CASSVALRGDQENTIYF. This chain links TRBV9 with TRBJ1-3; a weak D match, TRBD1 (6 bases). This CDR3 has 17 residues. Germline loops: CDR1 SGDLS, CDR2 YYNGEE. V lost 0 bases to trimming and J lost 6 bases, with 19 bases between them.

The chain links TRBV29-1 to TRBJ2-7; no definite D call. Germline CDR1 reads SQVTM; CDR2 reads ANQGSEA. The CDR3 extends over 12 amino acids. The V gene lost 0 bases and the J gene lost 5 bases, with 8 bases spanning the gap. The CDR3 coding sequence is TGCAGCGTTGAAGATGCGTGGAACGAGCAGTACTTC. Translation: CSVEDAWNEQYF.

Comment on this clone: The sample carries other DNA sequences with the same CDR3. The V and J genes are TRBV7-9 and TRBJ2-2, with D hard to call. V was shortened by 4 bases and J by 3 bases, with 3 bases between the two germline ends. This CDR3 region has 12 residues. Germline CDR1 is SEHNR and CDR2 is FQNEAQ (reference sequence). CDR3 coding DNA: TGTGCCAGCAGCTCCTACACCGGGGAGCTGTTTTTT. Translation: CASSSYTGELFF.

V is TRBV6-5 and J is TRBJ1-1; D possibly corresponds to TRBD1 (5 bases). Trimming stripped 2 bases from V and 2 bases from J, with 12 bases between. CDR1 and CDR2 (germline): MNHEY, SVGAGI. CDR3 size: 15 residues. Here the CDR3 DNA reads TGTGCCAGCAGTTACGGCCGGGGGTTTAACACTGAAGCTTTCTTT. This codes for CASSYGRGFNTEAFF.

This clone has a single count. The chain uses TRBV5-6 and TRBJ2-3; 10 nucleotides align to TRBD2. This CDR3 region has 17 residues. V gave up 5 bases and J gave up 2 bases; unmatched junction bases: 11. Looked up from germline, CDR1 is SGHDT and CDR2 is YYEEEE. The CDR3 DNA reads as TGTGCCAGCAGACCCGGGACTAGCGCCTACTACACAGATACGCAGTATTTT. It specifies CASRPGTSAYYTDTQYF.

The J gene is TRBJ2-3, the V gene TRBV5-4; D not resolved. Trimming removed 4 bases at V and 3 bases at J, with 21 bases between. Germline loops: CDR1 SGHNT, CDR2 YYREEE (reference sequence). The length of the CDR3 is 17 residues. This CDR3 is CASSPFTRTLKTDTQYF. CDR3 DNA: TGTGCCAGCAGCCCCTTCACAAGGACGCTAAAAACAGATACGCAGTATTTT.

Only a few counts were recorded for this clone. The chain joins TRBV5-8 to TRBJ1-3; maybe TRBD1 (6 bases). Per the germline V gene, CDR1 is SGHTS and CDR2 is YDEGEE. This CDR3 has 15 residues. The V and J ends lost 2 bases and 4 bases respectively, with 13 bases between them. CDR3 sequence reads: CASSFNTGFGNTIYF. DNA for the CDR3: TGTGCCAGCAGCTTCAATACAGGGTTCGGAAACACCATATATTTT.

The V call is TRBV7-9, the J call TRBJ2-4; D could derive from TRBD1 or TRBD2 (5 bases each). Germline V gene sequence: CDR1 SEHNR, CDR2 FQNEAQ (reference sequence). The CDR3 runs to 15 residues. The V and J ends lost 5 bases and 6 bases respectively, with 17 bases between them. This chain's CDR3 is CASSHRDLEPNIQYF. The CDR3 nucleotides are TGTGCCAGCAGCCACCGGGACCTAGAGCCAAACATTCAGTACTTC.

Points on this clone: This sample also contains other DNA sequences that code for the same CDR3. J is TRBJ2-7 and V is TRBV28, with TRBD2 matching over 9 bases. The CDR3 length is 15 residues. V shed 2 bases and J 1 base; nucleotides not matched to a gene: 3. CDR1 MDHEN and CDR2 SYDVKM come from the germline V gene. CDR3 region: CASSLAGGPSYEQYF. The CDR3 nucleotides are TGTGCCAGCAGTTTAGCGGGAGGGCCGTCCTACGAGCAGTACTTC.

This clone was detected only a few times. The chain joins TRBV9 to TRBJ2-2; D might be TRBD1 or TRBD2, each matching 5 bases. Germline V gene lookup returns CDR1 SGDLS and CDR2 YYNGEE. Trimming removed 5 bases at V and 1 base at J, with 9 bases between. The CDR3 spans 14 residues. CDR3 coding DNA: TGTGCCAGCAGTGGGGACGGGAACACCGGGGAGCTGTTTTTT. It specifies CASSGDGNTGELFF.